One sample yielded the 28 T cell receptor beta chains listed below, sequenced in a study of blood T cell repertoires in COVID-19. Some clones are missing from TCRdb's copy, which holds only in-frame ones; the method was immunoSEQ multiplex PCR. Of about 50,000 clones listed, around 92% are singletons. The sequenced material came from peripheral blood. Every receptor here comes from an elderly man with active or convalescent COVID-19.

The chain joins TRBV5-1 to TRBJ1-1, with D maybe TRBD1 (5 bases). The CDR3 is made up of 14 amino acids. The germline V and J ends were trimmed by 3 bases and 6 bases, with 15 bases remaining between them. Germline loops: CDR1 SGHRS, CDR2 YFSETQ. For the CDR3, the DNA is TGCGCCAGCAGCTCGCTCCAGGGTGGCGCTGAAGCTTTCTTT. Protein sequence: CASSSLQGGAEAFF.

The V call is TRBV19, the J call TRBJ2-5; a weak D match, TRBD1 (6 bases). The CDR3 covers 16 residues. The germline V gene has CDR1 LNHDA and CDR2 SQIVND (reference sequence). Trimming took 5 bases from V and 5 from J, leaving 21 bases between them. The CDR3 region is CASSPRPRGMEETQYF. CDR3 nucleotides: TGTGCCAGTAGTCCACGCCCGAGGGGGATGGAGGAGACCCAGTACTTC.

This rearrangement joins TRBV7-6 to TRBJ2-3, with 10 bases lining up with TRBD2. Trimming cost V 3 bases and J 3 bases; bases outside gene matches: 3. There are 15 residues in the CDR3. From germline, CDR1 is SGHVS and CDR2 FNYEAQ. CDR3: CASSFQTSGTDTQYF. As DNA, the CDR3 is TGTGCCAGCAGCTTTCAGACTAGCGGGACAGATACGCAGTATTTT.

The J gene is TRBJ2-3, the V gene TRBV5-1, with D possibly TRBD1 on 6 matching bases. Germline CDR1 and CDR2: SGHRS and YFSETQ. Trimming left V 4 bases short and J 0 bases short, with 9 bases between. CDR3 length: 14 residues. For the CDR3, the DNA is TGCGCCAGCAGCCGGGACAAAAGCACAGATACGCAGTATTTT. It codes for CASSRDKSTDTQYF. The full variable domain, with the rest looked up from reference TRBV5-1 and TRBJ2-3, is KAGVTQTPRYLIKTRGQQVTLSCSPISGHRSVSWYQQTPGQGLQFLFEYFSETQRNKGNFPGRFSGRQFSNSRSEMNVSTLELGDSALYLCASSRDKSTDTQYFGPGTRLTVL.

The chain recombines TRBV27 with TRBJ2-3; D may be TRBD2 (6 bases). V shed 6 bases and J shed 7 bases, with 14 bases lying between them. The CDR3 loop spans 13 amino acids. CDR1 and CDR2 from the germline V gene are MNHEY and SMNVEV (reference sequence). CDR3 DNA sequence: TGTGCCAGCAGCGGGACTGGGGTATATACGCAGTATTTT. Encoded protein: CASSGTGVYTQYF.

The chain couples TRBV27 to TRBJ2-7, with D perhaps TRBD2 (5 bases). CDR3 length equals 15 residues. Germline CDR1 is MNHEY and CDR2 is SMNVEV (reference sequence). V was pared by 8 bases and J by 2 bases, with 19 bases between. In DNA form, the CDR3 reads TGTGCCAGCTGGAAGTTAAGCGGTCACACCTACGAGCAGTACTTC. Translated, it gives CASWKLSGHTYEQYF.

This clone was recorded only once. This chain uses TRBV9 with TRBJ2-2; D is unclear. Germline-derived CDR1 and CDR2 are SGDLS and YYNGEE. The length of the CDR3 is 13 residues. The V gene lost 5 bases and the J gene lost 4 bases, with 9 bases spanning the gap. CDR3 bases: TGTGCCAGCAGTAAGCATGGCACCGGGGAGCTGTTTTTT. Its protein is CASSKHGTGELFF.

This chain links TRBV24-1 with TRBJ2-2, with 9 bases that match TRBD1. The CDR3 is made up of 20 amino acids. Germline-derived CDR1 and CDR2 are KGHDR and SFDVKD. Trimming removed 0 bases from V and 3 bases from J; junction bases left unmatched: 13. CDR3 loop: CATSDLPQVGTGSDTGELFF. The CDR3 DNA sequence: TGTGCCACCAGTGATTTGCCTCAGGTCGGGACAGGGTCCGACACCGGGGAGCTGTTTTTT.

This chain links TRBV3-1 (or the pseudogene TRBV3-2) with TRBJ2-1; no firm D call. This CDR3 has 14 residues. From germline, CDR1 is LGHDT and CDR2 YNNKEL (reference sequence). V was clipped by 3 bases and J by 4 bases, with 10 bases between them. Written as DNA, the CDR3 is TGTGCCAGCAGCCATGGCCAACGTTACAATGAGCAGTTCTTC. Protein product: CASSHGQRYNEQFF.

The chain carries TRBV7-9 and TRBJ2-2; D unresolved. CDR3 length: 12 residues. CDR1 SEHNR and CDR2 FQNEAQ come from the germline V gene (reference sequence). Trimming removed 5 bases from V and 7 bases from J, with 8 bases in between. Here the CDR3 reads CASSLSGGELFF. In DNA form, the CDR3 reads TGTGCCAGCAGCCTAAGTGGCGGGGAGCTGTTTTTT.

The chain couples TRBV2 to TRBJ1-2; 9 bases are shared with TRBD1. V trimming: 8 bases; J trimming: 6 bases; junction bases outside the gene matches: 16. This CDR3 has 16 amino acids. The germline CDR1 and CDR2 sequences are SNHLY and FYNNEI. CDR3 loop: CASGRDRDRVDDGYTF. The CDR3 DNA reads TGTGCCAGCGGGAGAGACCGGGACAGGGTTGATGATGGCTACACCTTC.

This chain connects TRBV19 to TRBJ2-1, with 9 bases that match TRBD2. Germline V CDR1 and CDR2: LNHDA, SQIVND (reference sequence). The CDR3 totals 16 residues. V was pared by 3 bases and J by 5 bases, with 8 bases of the junction left unmatched. CDR3 protein: CASSMWLAGTHNEQFF. The DNA of the CDR3 is TGTGCCAGTAGTATGTGGCTAGCGGGAACCCACAATGAGCAGTTCTTC.

The J gene is TRBJ2-2, the V gene TRBV5-1, with 7 nucleotides matching TRBD2. The CDR3 is 16 residues long. The ends lost 1 base at V and 1 base at J; junction bases unmatched: 4. From germline, CDR1 is SGHRS and CDR2 YFSETQ. The CDR3 DNA is TGCGCCAGCAGCTTGTCGGGACTACGGAACACCGGGGAGCTGTTTTTT. Translating it yields CASSLSGLRNTGELFF.

The V call is TRBV7-3, the J call TRBJ2-2; tentative D call: TRBD2 (7 bases). Trimming removed 2 bases from V and 7 bases from J, with 11 bases in between. This CDR3 region has 14 residues. Germline V gene lookup returns CDR1 SGHTA and CDR2 FQGTGA. DNA for the CDR3: TGTGCCAGCAGCTTACGGGGGGCTGGCGGGGAGCTGTTTTTT. This translates into CASSLRGAGGELFF.

The rearrangement uses TRBV28 and TRBJ1-2, with TRBD1 matching over 7 bases. Trimming at V came to 6 bases and at J to 1 base, leaving 5 bases not matched to a gene. Germline CDR1 reads MDHEN; CDR2 reads SYDVKM. This CDR3 contains 14 residues. The CDR3 sequence: CASRGGQNNYGYTF. CDR3 nucleotide sequence: TGTGCCAGCAGGGGGGGACAGAATAACTATGGCTACACCTTC.

The chain recombines TRBV27 with TRBJ1-5; 9 bases match TRBD1. The CDR3 has 15 amino acids. The germline CDR1 and CDR2 sequences are MNHEY and SMNVEV (reference sequence). Trimming at V came to 5 bases and at J to 6 bases, leaving 8 bases not matched to a gene. CDR3 nucleotides: TGTGCCAGCAGTCCAAAGGACAGGGGTGGTCAGCCCCAGCATTTT. Translating gives CASSPKDRGGQPQHF.

J is TRBJ2-7 and V is TRBV11-2; D not certain. The germline CDR1 and CDR2 sequences are SGHAT and FQNNGV. This CDR3 spans 13 amino acids. Trimming shortened V by 0 bases and J by 4 bases, and 7 bases separated the two germline ends. DNA of the CDR3: TGTGCCAGCAGCTTAGATTTTAGTTACGAGCAGTACTTC. Protein: CASSLDFSYEQYF.

This chain connects TRBV9 to TRBJ2-6; 7 positions agree with TRBD2. The CDR3 is 20 amino acids. Trimming at V came to 4 bases and at J to 1 base, leaving 17 bases not matched to a gene. CDR1 SGDLS and CDR2 YYNGEE come from the germline V gene. The CDR3 sequence is CASSTRREGPSSSGANVLTF. The CDR3 DNA reads as TGTGCCAGCAGCACCCGGAGGGAGGGCCCGAGCAGTTCTGGGGCCAACGTCCTGACTTTC.

DNA for the CDR3: TGTGCCAGCAGTCGGAGGCAGAACACTGAAGCTTTCTTT. Its translation: CASSRRQNTEAFF. The J gene is TRBJ1-1, the V gene TRBV7-2; D gene uncertain. Trimming shortened V by 6 bases and J by 1 base, and 9 bases separated the two germline ends. In germline, CDR1 is SGHTA, CDR2 FQGNSA. The CDR3 spans 13 residues.

The chain has TRBV28 and TRBJ2-5; tentatively, D is TRBD2 (5 bases). This CDR3 spans 13 amino acids. Germline V lookup: CDR1 MDHEN, CDR2 SYDVKM. The V end lost 3 bases, the J end lost 2 bases, and 7 bases lay between the germline ends. The CDR3 spells CASSLPGQETQYF. The CDR3 DNA reads TGTGCCAGCAGTTTGCCGGGGCAAGAGACCCAGTACTTC.

The genes are TRBV19 and TRBJ1-2; perhaps TRBD1 as D (6 bases). Germline loops: CDR1 LNHDA, CDR2 SQIVND (reference sequence). This CDR3 has 16 amino acids. V was shortened by 10 bases and J by 4 bases, with 25 bases between the two germline ends. The CDR3 loop reads CATKYKSGTSPYGYTF. The CDR3 nucleotides read TGTGCCACCAAATATAAGTCCGGGACATCGCCCTATGGCTACACCTTC.

This chain joins TRBV10-2 and TRBJ2-3; tentatively, D is TRBD1 (7 bases). The germline V and J ends were trimmed by 8 bases and 4 bases, with 13 bases remaining between them. Germline V gene lookup returns CDR1 WSHSY and CDR2 SAAADI. The CDR3 has 13 residues. The DNA for the CDR3 is TGCGCCAGCCAGCAGGGGGGCGCAGATACGCAGTATTTT. Translating it yields CASQQGGADTQYF.

The chain has TRBV18 and TRBJ1-5; D gene unclear. V dropped 1 base and J dropped 0 bases, with 10 bases sitting between them. Germline V gene lookup returns CDR1 KGHSH and CDR2 LQKENI. The CDR3 totals 16 residues. In DNA form, the CDR3 reads TGTGCCAGCTCACCACGGGCCTCAGATAGCAATCAGCCCCAGCATTTT. This sequence encodes CASSPRASDSNQPQHF.

Here the CDR3 reads CASSLVSQGPYNEQFF. CDR3 bases: TGTGCCAGCAGCTTAGTGTCCCAGGGGCCCTACAATGAGCAGTTCTTC. The rearrangement joins TRBV11-3 to TRBJ2-1, with TRBD1 as a possible D gene (6 bases). Germline V CDR1 and CDR2: SGHNT, YENEEA. The CDR3 has 16 amino acids. V shed 1 base and J shed 2 bases, with 12 bases lying between them.

This chain joins TRBV6-2 or TRBV6-3 and TRBJ1-3; D possibly corresponds to TRBD1 (6 bases). This CDR3 is built from 15 residues. V gave up 2 bases and J gave up 4 bases, with 12 bases separating them. Germline CDR1 reads MNHEY; CDR2 reads SVGEGT. The CDR3 loop is CASSYRTDFGNTIYF. The DNA for the CDR3 is TGTGCCAGCAGTTACCGGACAGACTTCGGAAACACCATATATTTT.

This clone showed up just once. The V call is TRBV5-1, the J call TRBJ2-3; TRBD2 aligns across 9 bases. J gave up 2 bases and V 1 base, and 5 bases lay outside the gene matches. Germline values: CDR1 SGHRS, CDR2 YFSETQ. This CDR3 region has 16 residues. The CDR3 DNA is TGCGCCAGCAGCTTGTTGGGCGGGAGGGCCACAGATACGCAGTATTTT. It specifies CASSLLGGRATDTQYF.

This clone has a single count. This chain links TRBV6-5 with TRBJ2-7; D may be TRBD2 (5 bases). CDR3 length: 14 residues. V was cut by 5 bases and J by 4 bases, with 15 bases left in between. Germline loops: CDR1 MNHEY, CDR2 SVGAGI. CDR3 residues: CASSQAQRRYEQYF. CDR3 nucleotides: TGTGCCAGCAGTCAGGCACAGCGGCGATACGAGCAGTACTTC.

As to this clone: A junction end diverges from the germline sequence, so it may reflect a read error. The rearrangement links TRBV6-2 or TRBV6-3 to TRBJ1-5, with TRBD1 as a possible D gene (5 bases). The CDR3 has 15 amino acids. Looked up from germline, CDR1 is MNHEY and CDR2 is SVGEGT. In DNA, the CDR3 is TGTTCCAGCAGTTACATTCAGGAGGGGAATCAGCCCCAGCATTTT. Translation: CSSSYIQEGNQPQHF.